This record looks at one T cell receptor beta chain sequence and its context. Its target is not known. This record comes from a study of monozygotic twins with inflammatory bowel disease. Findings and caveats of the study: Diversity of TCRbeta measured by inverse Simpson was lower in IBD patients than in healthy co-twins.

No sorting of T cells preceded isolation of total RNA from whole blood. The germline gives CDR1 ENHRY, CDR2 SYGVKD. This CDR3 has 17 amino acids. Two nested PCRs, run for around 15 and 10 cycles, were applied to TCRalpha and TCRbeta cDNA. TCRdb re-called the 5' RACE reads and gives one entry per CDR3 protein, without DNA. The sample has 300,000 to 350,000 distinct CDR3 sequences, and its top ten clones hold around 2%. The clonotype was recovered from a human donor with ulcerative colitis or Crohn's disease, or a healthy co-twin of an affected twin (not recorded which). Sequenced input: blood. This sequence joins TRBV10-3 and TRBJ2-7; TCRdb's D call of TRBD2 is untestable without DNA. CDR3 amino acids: CAISRPAGKRGYYEQYF.